These 5 T cell receptor beta chains were sequenced from one sample in a study of OX40 agonist ivuxolimab in advanced cancers. The data were produced by immunoSEQ multiplex PCR, yet TCRdb's version contains in-frame clones alone and is incomplete. This sample has 65,000 to 75,000 clones, with 70% to 90% found just once. Sequenced material: CD4+ or CD8+ T cells sorted from blood, taken in a trial of the OX40 agonist ivuxolimab. The receptor source for this set is an adult with an advanced solid tumor such as melanoma, head and neck, liver or kidney cancer.

A note on this clone: Germline is not matched at one junction end, which may reflect a read error. The chain employs TRBV6-1 and TRBJ2-7; 7 bases map to TRBD2. This CDR3 is built from 13 residues. Looked up from germline, CDR1 is MNHNS and CDR2 is SASEGT. The CDR3 reads CATVGGSSYGQYF. CDR3 bases: TGTGCCACCGTCGGCGGGAGCTCCTACGGGCAGTACTTC.

The chain combines TRBV5-5 with TRBJ1-2; D uncertain. Germline assignment: CDR1 SGHKS and CDR2 YYEKEE (reference sequence). The CDR3 runs to 14 residues. Trimming removed 4 bases from V and 2 bases from J, with 12 bases in between. CDR3 in amino acids: CASSQTRQNYGYTF. CDR3 DNA sequence: TGTGCCAGCAGCCAAACTAGGCAGAACTATGGCTACACCTTC.

CDR3 region: CASSPGAGRTEAFF. Written as DNA, the CDR3 is TGTGCCAGCTCACCCGGGGCAGGGAGGACTGAAGCTTTCTTT. The chain uses TRBV18 and TRBJ1-1, with a tentative D call TRBD1 (5 bases). Germline CDR1 reads KGHSH; CDR2 reads LQKENI. This CDR3 comprises 14 residues. Trimming took 3 bases from V and 5 from J, leaving 13 bases between them.

This chain joins TRBV27 and TRBJ1-6; the D is unclear. The CDR3 length is 18 residues. From germline, CDR1 is MNHEY and CDR2 SMNVEV (reference sequence). V was clipped by 5 bases and J by 9 bases, with 26 bases between them. The CDR3 bases are TGTGCCAGCAGTCGGTACATGCCGAAGACGAGTCTTACTTCACCCCTCCACTTT. This codes for CASSRYMPKTSLTSPLHF.

The J gene is TRBJ2-4, the V gene TRBV5-6; D is possibly TRBD2 (5 bases). CDR3 length equals 12 residues. CDR1 is SGHDT and CDR2 is YYEEEE in the germline V gene. The V end was cut by 4 bases, the J end by 11 bases, with 13 bases between. The CDR3 DNA sequence: TGTGCCAGCAGCCTTTCGGGGAACCTTCAGTACTTC. Protein product: CASSLSGNLQYF.